This T cell receptor (beta chain) emerged from a study of beta chain features in type 1 diabetes. Since all of the isolated RNA was reverse transcribed, expressed TCRB transcripts were what got sequenced. The assay was immunoSEQ multiplex PCR, and TCRdb's table has in-frame clones only and misses some. Counted here are about 320,000 clones, about 14% occurring once; the ten biggest clones make up over 5.5%. Trimming stripped 3 bases from V and 4 bases from J, with 17 bases between. This CDR3 is 16 amino acids long. CDR1 and CDR2 (germline): SEHNR, FQNEAQ (reference sequence). The sequenced material came from central memory CD4+ T cells from blood. The gene calls are TRBV7-9 and TRBJ2-3; D possibly corresponds to TRBD1 (5 bases). The TCR was taken from a man aged 25 to 45 in good health. CDR3 sequence reads: CASSFPRQGTPDTQYF. CDR3 coding DNA: TGTGCCAGCAGCTTTCCACGCCAGGGAACCCCAGATACGCAGTATTTT.